The present T cell receptor (beta chain) was sequenced within a study of blood T cell repertoires in COVID-19. For the study at large: Sources were T cells, B-cell-depleted T cells, or PBMCs; the material itself was cDNA or gDNA.

Each participant's cohort was designated according to participant-reported clinical history. Exposed enrollees encountered a COVID-19 case at some point within 2 weeks before study entry. Profiled with immunoSEQ multiplex PCR; TCRdb holds only in-frame clones, not every one. The sample consists of 200,000 to 250,000 clones, around 87% of them appearing once. This clone was observed once. The sequenced sample was PBMCs or T cells enriched from blood (not recorded which). This clonotype originated in a man younger than 40 who had been exposed to COVID-19.

DNA for the CDR3: TGTGCCAGCTCACCACTTCCGGGACAGGGGGCCACTACTACGCAGTATTTT. Residues: CASSPLPGQGATTTQYF. This chain links TRBV18 with TRBJ2-3, with 12 bases fitting TRBD1. V lost 1 base and J lost 8; bases outside the gene matches: 10. Germline V gene data show CDR1 as KGHSH and CDR2 as LQKENI. CDR3 length: 17 amino acids.